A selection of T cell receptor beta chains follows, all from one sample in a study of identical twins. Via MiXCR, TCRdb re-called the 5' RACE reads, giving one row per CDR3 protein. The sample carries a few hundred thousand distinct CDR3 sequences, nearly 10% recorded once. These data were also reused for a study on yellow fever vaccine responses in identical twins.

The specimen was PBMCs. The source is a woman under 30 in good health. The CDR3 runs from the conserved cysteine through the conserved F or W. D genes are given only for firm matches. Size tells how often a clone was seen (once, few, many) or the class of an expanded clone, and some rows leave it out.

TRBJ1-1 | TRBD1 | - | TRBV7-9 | CASSPKTGEAFF | TGTGCCAGCAGCCCCAAGACAGGGGAAGCTTTCTTT
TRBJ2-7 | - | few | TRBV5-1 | CASSLLRTPYEQYF | TGCGCCAGCAGCTTGTTACGGACCCCCTACGAGCAGTACTTC
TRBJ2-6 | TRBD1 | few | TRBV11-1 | CASSFRTGDVSGANVLTF | TGTGCCAGCAGCTTCAGGACAGGGGATGTCAGTGGGGCCAACGTCCTGACTTTC
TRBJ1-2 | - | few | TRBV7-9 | CASSLASTNYGYTF | TGTGCCAGCAGCCTTGCTTCTACTAACTATGGCTACACCTTC
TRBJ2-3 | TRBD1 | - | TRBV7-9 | CASSADRGLADTQYF | TGTGCCAGCAGCGCCGACAGGGGGCTCGCAGATACGCAGTATTTT
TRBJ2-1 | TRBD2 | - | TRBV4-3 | CASSQVSGTPPYNRDEQFF | TGCGCCAGCAGCCAAGTAAGCGGGACGCCGCCTTATAATCGGGATGAGCAGTTCTTC
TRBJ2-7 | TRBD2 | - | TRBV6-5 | CASTPPGGSSYEQYF | TGTGCCAGCACCCCTCCGGGCGGGAGTAGCTACGAGCAGTACTTC
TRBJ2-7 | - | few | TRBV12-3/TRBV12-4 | CASSHDRPYEQYF | TGTGCCAGCAGTCACGACAGGCCTTACGAGCAGTACTTC
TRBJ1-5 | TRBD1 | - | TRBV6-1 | CASTSTGNNQPQHF | TGTGCCAGCACCTCGACAGGGAACAATCAGCCCCAGCATTTT
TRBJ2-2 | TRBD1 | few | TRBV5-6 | CASSRRQGARNTGELFF | TGTGCCAGCAGCAGGAGACAGGGGGCGAGAAACACCGGGGAGCTGTTTTTT
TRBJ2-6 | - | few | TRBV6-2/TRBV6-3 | CASTKSQGTGANVLTF | TGTGCCAGCACGAAATCCCAGGGGACTGGGGCCAACGTCCTGACTTTC
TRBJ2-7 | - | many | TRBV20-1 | CSARGGYRSSYEQYF | TGCAGTGCTAGAGGTGGCTACCGAAGCTCCTACGAGCAGTACTTC
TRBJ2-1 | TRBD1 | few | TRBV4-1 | CASSQRGQGEGNEQFF | TGCGCCAGCAGCCAACGGGGACAGGGGGAGGGCAATGAGCAGTTCTTC
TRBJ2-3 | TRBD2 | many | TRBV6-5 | CASSLSGSHTDTQYF | TGTGCCAGCAGTCTTAGCGGGAGCCACACAGATACGCAGTATTTT
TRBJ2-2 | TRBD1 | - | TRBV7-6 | CASSLETGLGTGELFF | TGTGCCAGCAGCTTAGAGACAGGGTTAGGCACCGGGGAGCTGTTTTTT
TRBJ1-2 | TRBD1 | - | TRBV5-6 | CASSLERTGGFYGYTF | TGTGCCAGCAGCTTGGAAAGGACAGGGGGTTTCTATGGCTACACCTTC
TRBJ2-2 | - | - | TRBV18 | CASHRRLQNTGELFF | TGTGCCAGCCACCGACGCCTCCAGAACACCGGGGAGCTGTTTTTT
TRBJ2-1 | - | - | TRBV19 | CASSIDTSLSLGNEQFF | TGTGCCAGTAGTATAGATACTAGCTTGAGCTTGGGGAATGAGCAGTTCTTC
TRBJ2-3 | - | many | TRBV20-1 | CSADRSSTDTQYF | TGCAGTGCTGATAGGAGTAGCACAGATACGCAGTATTTT
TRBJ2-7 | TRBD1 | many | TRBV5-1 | CASSLRTGGYEQYF | TGTGCCAGCAGTCTTAGGACAGGGGGGTACGAGCAGTACTTC
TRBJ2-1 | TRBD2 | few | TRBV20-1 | CSARQTSGNYNEQFF | TGCAGTGCTAGGCAGACTAGCGGGAACTACAATGAGCAGTTCTTC
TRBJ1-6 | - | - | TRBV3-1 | CASSQKDNSPLHF | TGTGCCAGCAGCCAAAAGGACAATTCACCCCTCCACTTT
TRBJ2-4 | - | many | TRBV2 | CASSKSGINIQYF | TGTGCCAGCAGCAAGTCAGGGATCAACATTCAGTACTTC
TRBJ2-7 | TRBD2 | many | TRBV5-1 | CASSFTSGKYEQYF | TGCGCCAGCAGCTTCACTAGCGGGAAATACGAGCAGTACTTC
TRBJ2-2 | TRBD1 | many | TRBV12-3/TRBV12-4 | CASSLGDRDAGELFF | TGTGCCAGCAGTTTAGGAGACAGGGACGCCGGGGAGCTGTTTTTT
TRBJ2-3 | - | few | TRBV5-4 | CASKGENTDTQYF | TGTGCCAGCAAGGGGGAAAACACAGATACGCAGTATTTT
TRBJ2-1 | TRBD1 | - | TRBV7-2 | CASSLGRGQGTYNEQFF | TGTGCCAGCAGCTTAGGTAGGGGACAGGGGACCTACAATGAGCAGTTCTTC
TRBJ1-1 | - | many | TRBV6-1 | CASFMGPPATEAFF | TGTGCCAGCTTTATGGGACCCCCAGCAACTGAAGCTTTCTTT
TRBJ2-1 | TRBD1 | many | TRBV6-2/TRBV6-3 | CASSYQGQSNEQFF | TGTGCCAGCAGTTACCAGGGACAGTCCAATGAGCAGTTCTTC
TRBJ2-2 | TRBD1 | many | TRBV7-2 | CASSPRGWNTGELFF | TGTGCCAGCAGCCCCAGGGGGTGGAACACCGGGGAGCTGTTTTTT
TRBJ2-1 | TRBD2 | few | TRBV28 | CASSSPSGGAFYNEQFF | TGTGCCAGCAGTTCCCCTAGCGGGGGGGCCTTCTACAATGAGCAGTTCTTC
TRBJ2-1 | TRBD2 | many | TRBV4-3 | CASSNGLAGGEYNEQFF | TGCGCCAGCAGCAACGGACTAGCGGGAGGGGAGTACAATGAGCAGTTCTTC
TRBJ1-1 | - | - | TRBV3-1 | CASSQGGGAAFF | TGTGCCAGCAGCCAAGGGGGCGGTGCGGCTTTCTTT
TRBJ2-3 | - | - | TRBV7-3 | CASSLIGVGTDTQYF | TGTGCCAGCAGCTTAATCGGGGTGGGCACAGATACGCAGTATTTT
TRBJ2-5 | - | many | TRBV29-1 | CSASGLLIETQYF | TGCAGCGCCTCGGGACTCCTAATAGAGACCCAGTACTTC
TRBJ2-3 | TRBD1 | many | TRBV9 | CASSPHQTGGSTDTQYF | TGTGCCAGCAGCCCCCACCAGACAGGGGGGAGCACAGATACGCAGTATTTT
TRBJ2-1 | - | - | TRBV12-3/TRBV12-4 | CASSLGRGYYNEQFF | TGTGCCAGCAGTCTCGGAAGGGGTTACTACAATGAGCAGTTCTTC
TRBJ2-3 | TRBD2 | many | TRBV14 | CASSPAGVTDTQYF | TGTGCCAGCAGTCCAGCGGGAGTCACAGATACGCAGTATTTT
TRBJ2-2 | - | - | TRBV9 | CASSPGTPWTGELFF | TGTGCCAGCAGCCCAGGGACCCCCTGGACCGGGGAGCTGTTTTTT
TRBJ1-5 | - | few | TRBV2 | CASSEARRSNQPQHF | TGTGCCAGCAGTGAAGCTAGAAGATCCAATCAGCCCCAGCATTTT
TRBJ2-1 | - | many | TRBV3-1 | CASSQDLHEQFF | TGTGCCAGCAGCCAAGACCTCCATGAGCAGTTCTTC
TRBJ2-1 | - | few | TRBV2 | CASSLSSVSSYNEQFF | TGTGCCAGCAGTCTTTCTAGCGTAAGCTCCTACAATGAGCAGTTCTTC
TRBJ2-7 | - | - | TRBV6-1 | CASSERDSDPYEQYF | TGTGCCAGCAGTGAAAGAGACTCCGACCCCTACGAGCAGTACTTC
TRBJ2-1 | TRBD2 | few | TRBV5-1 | CASSPDPLAAAGQNEQFF | TGCGCCAGCAGCCCTGACCCTCTAGCGGCGGCCGGGCAGAATGAGCAGTTCTTC
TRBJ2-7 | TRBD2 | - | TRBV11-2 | CASSYTGGSSYEQYF | TGTGCCAGCAGTTATACGGGGGGTAGCTCCTACGAGCAGTACTTC
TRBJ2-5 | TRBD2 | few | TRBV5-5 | CASSPSLAGGPGTQYF | TGTGCCAGCAGCCCGTCACTAGCGGGAGGTCCGGGGACCCAGTACTTC
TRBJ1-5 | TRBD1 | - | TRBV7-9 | CASTTGGADQPQHF | TGTGCCAGCACCACAGGGGGCGCGGATCAGCCCCAGCATTTT
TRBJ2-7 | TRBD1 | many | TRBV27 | CASSYQGAGYEQYF | TGTGCCAGCAGTTACCAGGGGGCAGGCTACGAGCAGTACTTC